Reported below is one TCR beta chain. Its antigen is not yet known. This specimen comes from a study of T cells expressing NK-cell markers (dated by TCRdb to 2018 to 2021). Regarding the complete study: In sorted CD3+CD56+NKG2C+, CD3+CD56+NKG2C- and CD3+CD56-NKG2C+ T-cell subsets from 7 or 8 donors, TCR beta-chain repertoires were profiled. Among the eight sequenced donors, only one was HCMV-seronegative, while the other seven were HCMV-seropositive. Randomly selected healthy volunteers, three men and five women, were used as the eight sequenced donors. Libraries were sequenced as 2 x 150 bp reads on Illumina HiSeq 2000/2500, MiSeq or NextSeq.

Overall results and qualifications from the work: In six donors, the dominant CD3+CD56+NKG2C+ clonotypes were among the top 10 CD8+ clonotypes and accounted for about 1.0-7.0% of CD8+ T cells. Whether the expanded NKG2C-expressing T cell clones were specific for HCMV antigens remained unclear. Those dominant clonotypes were again the most abundant among CD3+CD56-NKG2C+ cells in a handful of donors, at about 28.3-60.1%.

The sequencer was an Illumina HiSeq 2000. TCR beta cDNA libraries were prepared using 5'RACE template switching, which introduced a universal primer site and unique molecular identifiers. Priming for cDNA synthesis came from the TCR beta constant segment, and two successive PCR amplification steps followed. Under the source paper's analysis protocol: MIGEC was used to demultiplex reads and group the reads by UMI, and MiTCR was used to assemble and quantify clonotypes. To exclude erroneous sequences, only TCR cDNA sequences supported by at least two reads were retained. The tcR package was used for downstream repertoire analysis, with clonotypes matched between fractions based on CDR3 nucleotide sequence plus V segment. Antigen specificity was annotated against VDJdb with VDJmatch, allowing one amino acid substitution in CDR3. Reads reprocessed by TCRdb are summarized as one entry per CDR3 protein sequence, and DNA is absent. V and J calls and clone size were set by TCRdb, not the authors. This sample's table contains around 550,000 distinct CDR3 sequences. Under 4.5% of the sample comes from the top ten.

The CDR3 goes from the cysteine to the phenylalanine over 15 residues. There is no recorded DNA. CDR1 and CDR2, looked up from the germline V gene, are SGHRS and YFSETQ. To determine HCMV serostatus, a commercial ELISA kit was used to detect HCMV-specific IgG in serum. Peripheral blood mononuclear cells were isolated from blood by Ficoll density gradient centrifugation. The sequence links TRBV5-1 to TRBJ2-3; TCRdb selects TRBD1, and the lack of DNA leaves this call unchecked. What was sequenced was blood T cells: a sorted CD56 or NKG2C T cell subset, CD4+ or CD8+ T cells, or bulk PBMC T cells (not recorded which). The receptor's source is a man between 18 and 35 years old in good health. Donor details come from another sample of the same person, matched by shared clones. This receptor has the CDR3 CASSLIQGTTDTQYF. With the portions outside the CDR3 filled from the reference TRBV5-1 and TRBJ2-3 genes, the complete variable region becomes KAGVTQTPRYLIKTRGQQVTLSCSPISGHRSVSWYQQTPGQGLQFLFEYFSETQRNKGNFPGRFSGRQFSNSRSEMNVSTLELGDSALYLCASSLIQGTTDTQYFGPGTRLTVL.